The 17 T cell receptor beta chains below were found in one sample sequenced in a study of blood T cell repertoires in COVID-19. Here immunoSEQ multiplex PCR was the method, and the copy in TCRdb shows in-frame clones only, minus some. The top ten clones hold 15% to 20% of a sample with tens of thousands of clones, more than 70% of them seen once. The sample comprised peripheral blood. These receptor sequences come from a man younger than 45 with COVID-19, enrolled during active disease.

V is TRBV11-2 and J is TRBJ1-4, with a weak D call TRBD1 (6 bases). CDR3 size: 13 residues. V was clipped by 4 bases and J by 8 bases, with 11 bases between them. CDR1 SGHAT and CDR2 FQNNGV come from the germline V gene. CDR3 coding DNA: TGTGCCAGCAGCTCGCCAGGGGTGGAAAAACTGTTTTTT. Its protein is CASSSPGVEKLFF.

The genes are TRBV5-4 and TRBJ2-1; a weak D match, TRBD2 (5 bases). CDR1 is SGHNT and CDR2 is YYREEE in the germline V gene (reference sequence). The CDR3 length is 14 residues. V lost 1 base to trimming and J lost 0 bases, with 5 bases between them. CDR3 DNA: TGTGCCAGCAGCTTGACTAGCTCCTACAATGAGCAGTTCTTC. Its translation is CASSLTSSYNEQFF.

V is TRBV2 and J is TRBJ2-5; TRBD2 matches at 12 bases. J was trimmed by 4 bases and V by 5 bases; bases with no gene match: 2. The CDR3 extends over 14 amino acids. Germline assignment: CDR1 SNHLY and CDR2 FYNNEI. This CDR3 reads CASSKTSGRETQYF. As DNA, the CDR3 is TGTGCCAGCAGTAAGACTAGCGGGAGAGAGACCCAGTACTTC.

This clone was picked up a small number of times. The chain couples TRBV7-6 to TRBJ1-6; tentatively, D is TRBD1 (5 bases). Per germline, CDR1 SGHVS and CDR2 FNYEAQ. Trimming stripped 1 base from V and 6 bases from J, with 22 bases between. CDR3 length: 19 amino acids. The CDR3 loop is CASSLVGRVGLCFNSPLHF. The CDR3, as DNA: TGTGCCAGCAGCTTAGTGGGCAGGGTGGGATTATGTTTTAATTCACCCCTCCACTTT.

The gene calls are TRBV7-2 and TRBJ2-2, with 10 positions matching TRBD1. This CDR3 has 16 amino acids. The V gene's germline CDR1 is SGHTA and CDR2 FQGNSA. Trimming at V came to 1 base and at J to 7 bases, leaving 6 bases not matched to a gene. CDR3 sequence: CASSLGGTGVGGELFF. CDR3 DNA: TGTGCCAGCAGCTTAGGGGGGACAGGGGTAGGCGGGGAGCTGTTTTTT. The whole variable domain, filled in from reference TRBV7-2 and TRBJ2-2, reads GAGVSQSPSNKVTEKGKDVELRCDPISGHTALYWYRQSLGQGLEFLIYFQGNSAPDKSGLPSDRFSAERTGGSVSTLTIQRTQQEDSAVYLCASSLGGTGVGGELFFGEGSRLTVL.

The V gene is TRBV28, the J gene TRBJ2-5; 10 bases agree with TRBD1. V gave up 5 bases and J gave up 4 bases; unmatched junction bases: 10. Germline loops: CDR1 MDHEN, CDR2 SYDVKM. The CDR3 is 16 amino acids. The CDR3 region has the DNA TGTGCCAGCAGTGCGCCCGGGACAGGGGTCGGAGAGACCCAGTACTTC. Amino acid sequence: CASSAPGTGVGETQYF.

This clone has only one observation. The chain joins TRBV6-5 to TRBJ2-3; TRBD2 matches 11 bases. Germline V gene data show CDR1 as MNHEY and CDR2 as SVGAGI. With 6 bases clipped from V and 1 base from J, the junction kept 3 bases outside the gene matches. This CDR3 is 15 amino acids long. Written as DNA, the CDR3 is TGTGCCAGCAGCCCACTAGCGGGGGGCACAGATACGCAGTATTTT. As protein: CASSPLAGGTDTQYF.

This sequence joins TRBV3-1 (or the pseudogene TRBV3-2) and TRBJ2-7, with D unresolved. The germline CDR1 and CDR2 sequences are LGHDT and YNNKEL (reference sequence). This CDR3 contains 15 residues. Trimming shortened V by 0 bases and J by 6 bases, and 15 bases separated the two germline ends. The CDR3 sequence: CASSQEKAALGEQYF. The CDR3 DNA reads TGTGCCAGCAGCCAAGAAAAGGCGGCCCTTGGCGAGCAGTACTTC.

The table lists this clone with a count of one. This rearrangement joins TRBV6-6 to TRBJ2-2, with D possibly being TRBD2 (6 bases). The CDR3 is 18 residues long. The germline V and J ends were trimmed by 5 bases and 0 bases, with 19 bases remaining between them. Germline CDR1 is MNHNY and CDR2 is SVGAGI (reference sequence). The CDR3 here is CASSPRGGRAANTGELFF. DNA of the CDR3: TGTGCCAGCAGTCCGCGGGGTGGGCGGGCCGCGAACACCGGGGAGCTGTTTTTT.

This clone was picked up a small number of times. The CDR3 DNA reads as TGTGCCAGCAGCCAAGATCCTTGGAGTTCCGAGCAGTACTTC. Its protein is CASSQDPWSSEQYF. This chain joins TRBV3-1 (or the pseudogene TRBV3-2) and TRBJ2-7; no firm D call. The CDR3 covers 14 residues. Germline CDR1 reads LGHDT; CDR2 reads YNNKEL (reference sequence). Trimming cost V 0 bases and J 6 bases, with 12 bases left between them.

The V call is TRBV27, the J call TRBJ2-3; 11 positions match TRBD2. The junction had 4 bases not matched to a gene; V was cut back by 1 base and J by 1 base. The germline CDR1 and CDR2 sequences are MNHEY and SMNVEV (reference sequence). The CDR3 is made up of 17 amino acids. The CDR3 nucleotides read TGTGCCAGCAGTTTATTAACTAGCGGGAGAGGCACAGATACGCAGTATTTT. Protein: CASSLLTSGRGTDTQYF.

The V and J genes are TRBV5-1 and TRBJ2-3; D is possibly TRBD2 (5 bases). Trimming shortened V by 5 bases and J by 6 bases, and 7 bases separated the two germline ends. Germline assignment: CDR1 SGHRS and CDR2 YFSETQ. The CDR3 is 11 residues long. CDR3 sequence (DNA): TGCGCCAGCAGGAGGGCTGATACGCAGTATTTT. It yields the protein CASRRADTQYF. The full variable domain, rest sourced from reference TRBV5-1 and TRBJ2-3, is KAGVTQTPRYLIKTRGQQVTLSCSPISGHRSVSWYQQTPGQGLQFLFEYFSETQRNKGNFPGRFSGRQFSNSRSEMNVSTLELGDSALYLCASRRADTQYFGPGTRLTVL.

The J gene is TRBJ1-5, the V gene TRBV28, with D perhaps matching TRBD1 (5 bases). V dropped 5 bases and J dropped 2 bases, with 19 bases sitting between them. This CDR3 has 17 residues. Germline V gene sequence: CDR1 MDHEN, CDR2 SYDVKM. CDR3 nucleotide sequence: TGTGCCAGCAGTATCCTTCAGGGAAGAGAGGGCAATCAGCCCCAGCATTTT. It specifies CASSILQGREGNQPQHF. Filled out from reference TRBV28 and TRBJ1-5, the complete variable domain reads DVKVTQSSRYLVKRTGEKVFLECVQDMDHENMFWYRQDPGLGLRLIYFSYDVKMKEKGDIPEGYSVSREKKERFSLILESASTNQTSMYLCASSILQGREGNQPQHFGDGTRLSIL.

CDR3 nucleotide sequence: TGTGCCAGCAGAACGGGAGAGGATCAGCCCCAGCATTTT. This gives the protein CASRTGEDQPQHF. The V gene is TRBV6-4, the J gene TRBJ1-5, with unresolved D. The V gene's germline CDR1 is MRHNA and CDR2 SNTAGT. This CDR3 comprises 13 residues. The V gene lost 6 bases and the J gene lost 5 bases, with 11 bases spanning the gap.

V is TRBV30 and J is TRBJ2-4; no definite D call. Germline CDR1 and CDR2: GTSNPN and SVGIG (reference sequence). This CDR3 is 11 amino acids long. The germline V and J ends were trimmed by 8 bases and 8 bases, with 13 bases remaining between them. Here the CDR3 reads CAVEILDIQYF. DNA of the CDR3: TGTGCCGTCGAGATCTTGGACATTCAGTACTTC.

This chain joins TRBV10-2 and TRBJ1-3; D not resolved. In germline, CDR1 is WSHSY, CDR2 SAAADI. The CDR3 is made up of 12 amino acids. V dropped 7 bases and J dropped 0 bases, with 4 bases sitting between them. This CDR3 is CASKHSGNTIYF. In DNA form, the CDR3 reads TGCGCCAGCAAACACTCTGGAAACACCATATATTTT.

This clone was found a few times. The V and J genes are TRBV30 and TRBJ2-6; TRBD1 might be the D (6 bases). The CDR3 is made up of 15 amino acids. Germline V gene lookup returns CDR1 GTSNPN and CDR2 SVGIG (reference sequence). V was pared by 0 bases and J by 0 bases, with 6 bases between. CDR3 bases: TGTGCCTGGAGTGTAGGGGGCTCTGGGGCCAACGTCCTGACTTTC. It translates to CAWSVGGSGANVLTF.